This paragraph reports one TCR beta chain. With 60 Vbeta and 13 Jbeta primers, the PCR was carried out. The protocol was immunoSEQ multiplex PCR, while the TCRdb copy is restricted to in-frame clones and leaves out a portion. In the table there are 140,000 to 150,000 clones, 70% to 80% of which are singletons. The CDR3 loop spans 15 amino acids. Looked up from germline, CDR1 is GTSNPN and CDR2 is SVGIG (reference sequence). V lost 3 bases and J 2 bases, leaving 11 bases between the germline ends. These data originate in a study of cytomegalovirus exposure and HLA in healthy donors. Sequences were obtained from PBMCs. This receptor was taken from a woman aged 60-75 years in good health and CMV-seropositive. This rearrangement joins TRBV30 to TRBJ1-6, with D possibly matching TRBD1 (6 bases). CDR3 in amino acids: CAWREQGTYNSPLHF. The DNA for the CDR3 is TGTGCCTGGAGGGAACAGGGAACCTATAATTCACCCCTCCACTTT.